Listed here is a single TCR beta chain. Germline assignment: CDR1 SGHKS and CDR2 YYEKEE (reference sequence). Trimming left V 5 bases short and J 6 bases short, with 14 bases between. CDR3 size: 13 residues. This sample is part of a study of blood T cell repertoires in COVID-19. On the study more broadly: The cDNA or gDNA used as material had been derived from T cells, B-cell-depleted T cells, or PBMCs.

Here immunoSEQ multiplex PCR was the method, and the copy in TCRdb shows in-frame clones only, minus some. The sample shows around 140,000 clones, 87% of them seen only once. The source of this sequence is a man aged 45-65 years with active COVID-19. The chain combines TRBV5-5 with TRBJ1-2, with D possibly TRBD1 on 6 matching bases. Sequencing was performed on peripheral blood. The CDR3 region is CASRPTGKDGYTF. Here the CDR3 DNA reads TGTGCCAGCAGACCTACAGGGAAGGATGGCTACACCTTC.